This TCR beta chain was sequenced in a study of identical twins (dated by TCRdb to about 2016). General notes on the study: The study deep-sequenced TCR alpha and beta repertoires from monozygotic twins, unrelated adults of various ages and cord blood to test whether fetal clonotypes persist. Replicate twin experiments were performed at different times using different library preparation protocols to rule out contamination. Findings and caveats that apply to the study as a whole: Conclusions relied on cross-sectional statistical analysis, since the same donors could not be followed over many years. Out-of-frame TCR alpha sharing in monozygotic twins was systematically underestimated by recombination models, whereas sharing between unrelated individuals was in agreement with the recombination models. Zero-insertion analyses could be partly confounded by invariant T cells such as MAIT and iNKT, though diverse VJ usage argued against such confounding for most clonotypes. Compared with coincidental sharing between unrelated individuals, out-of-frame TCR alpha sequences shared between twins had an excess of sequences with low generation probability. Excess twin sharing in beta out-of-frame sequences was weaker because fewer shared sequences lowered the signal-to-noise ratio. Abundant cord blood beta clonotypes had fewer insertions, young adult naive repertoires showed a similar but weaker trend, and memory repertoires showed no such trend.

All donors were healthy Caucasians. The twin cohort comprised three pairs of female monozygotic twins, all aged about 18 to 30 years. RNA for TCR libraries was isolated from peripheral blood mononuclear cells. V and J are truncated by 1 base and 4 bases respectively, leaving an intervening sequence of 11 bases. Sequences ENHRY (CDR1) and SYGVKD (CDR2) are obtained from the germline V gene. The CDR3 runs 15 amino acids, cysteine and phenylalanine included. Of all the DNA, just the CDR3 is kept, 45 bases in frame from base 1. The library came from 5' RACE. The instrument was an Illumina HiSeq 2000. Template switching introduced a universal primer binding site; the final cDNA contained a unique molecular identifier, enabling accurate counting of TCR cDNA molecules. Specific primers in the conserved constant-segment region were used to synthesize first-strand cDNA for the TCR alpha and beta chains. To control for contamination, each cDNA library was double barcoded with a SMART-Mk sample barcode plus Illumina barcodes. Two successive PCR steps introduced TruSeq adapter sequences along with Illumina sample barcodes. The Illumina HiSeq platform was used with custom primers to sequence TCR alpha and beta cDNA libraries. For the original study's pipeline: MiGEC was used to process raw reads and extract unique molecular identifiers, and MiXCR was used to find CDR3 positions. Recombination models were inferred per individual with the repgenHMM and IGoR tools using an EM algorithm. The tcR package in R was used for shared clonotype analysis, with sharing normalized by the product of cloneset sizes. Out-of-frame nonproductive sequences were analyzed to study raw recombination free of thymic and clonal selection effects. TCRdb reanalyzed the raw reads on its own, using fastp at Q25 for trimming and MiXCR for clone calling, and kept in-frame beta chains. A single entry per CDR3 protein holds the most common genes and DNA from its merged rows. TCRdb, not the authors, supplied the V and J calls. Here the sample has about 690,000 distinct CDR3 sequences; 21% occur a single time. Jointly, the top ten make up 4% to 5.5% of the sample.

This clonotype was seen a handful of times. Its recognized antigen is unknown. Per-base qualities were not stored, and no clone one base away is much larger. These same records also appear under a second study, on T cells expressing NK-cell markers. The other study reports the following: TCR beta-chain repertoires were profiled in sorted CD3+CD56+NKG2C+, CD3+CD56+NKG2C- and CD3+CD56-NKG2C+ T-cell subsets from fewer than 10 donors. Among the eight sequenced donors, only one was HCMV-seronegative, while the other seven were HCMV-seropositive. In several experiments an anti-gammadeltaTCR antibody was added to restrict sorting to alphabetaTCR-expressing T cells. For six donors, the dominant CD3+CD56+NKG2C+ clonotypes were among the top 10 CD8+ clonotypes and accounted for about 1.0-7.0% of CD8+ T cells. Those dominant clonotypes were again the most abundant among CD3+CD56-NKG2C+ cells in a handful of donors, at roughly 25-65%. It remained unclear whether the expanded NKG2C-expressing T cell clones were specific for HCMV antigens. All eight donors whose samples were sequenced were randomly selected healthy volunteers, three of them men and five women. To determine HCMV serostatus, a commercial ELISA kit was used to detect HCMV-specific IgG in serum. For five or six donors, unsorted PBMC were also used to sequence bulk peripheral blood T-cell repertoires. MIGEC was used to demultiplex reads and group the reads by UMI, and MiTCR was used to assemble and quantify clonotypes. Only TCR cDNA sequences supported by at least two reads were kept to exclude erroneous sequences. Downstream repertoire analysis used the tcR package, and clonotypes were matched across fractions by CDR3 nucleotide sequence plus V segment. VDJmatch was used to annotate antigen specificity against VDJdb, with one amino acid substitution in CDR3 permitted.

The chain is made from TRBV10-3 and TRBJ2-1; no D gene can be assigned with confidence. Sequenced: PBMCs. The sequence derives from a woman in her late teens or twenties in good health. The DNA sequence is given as TGTGCCATCAGTGAGTTCCTCGGCACTTACAATGAGCAGTTCTTC. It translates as CAISEFLGTYNEQFF.